Below, 27 T cell receptor beta chains from the same sample are listed, as sequenced in a study of blood T cell repertoires in COVID-19. TCRdb's table, derived via immunoSEQ multiplex PCR, lists solely in-frame clones and lacks some. The sample holds 37,000 or so clones, roughly 90% seen once. Sequencing used peripheral blood. These receptors originate from a human donor in a cohort sampled during active COVID-19.

The gene calls are TRBV30 and TRBJ2-7, with D unresolved. This CDR3 region has 13 residues. Germline loops: CDR1 GTSNPN, CDR2 SVGIG (reference sequence). Trimming removed 4 bases from V and 2 bases from J, with 12 bases in between. CDR3 nucleotides: TGTGCCTGGACTAACAGCAATCCCTACGAGCAGTACTTC. Translation gives CAWTNSNPYEQYF.

The genes are TRBV19 and TRBJ2-3; 9 bases line up with TRBD2. The J segment lost 2 bases and the V segment lost 5 bases, leaving 8 bases of the junction unmatched. The CDR3 totals 16 residues. The germline gives CDR1 LNHDA, CDR2 SQIVND (reference sequence). CDR3 in amino acids: CASSGGAGGPTDTQYF. CDR3 in DNA: TGTGCCAGTAGTGGTGGAGCGGGGGGACCCACAGATACGCAGTATTTT.

The chain couples TRBV21-1 to TRBJ1-2; TRBD1 is the table's D call and was not checked against the DNA. TRBV21-1 is described as a pseudogene. The CDR3 loop spans 12 amino acids. The CDR3 loop reads CASLQGGSEYTF. The CDR3 DNA reads as TGTGCCAGCTTACAGGGGGGGTCCGAGTACACCTTC.

CDR3 DNA sequence: TGCAGTGCTAGTCCGGGACAGGGGTTTTTCGGGCAGTACTTC. As protein: CSASPGQGFFGQYF. The V and J genes are TRBV20-1 and TRBJ2-7; 10 bases match TRBD1. The trim removed 3 bases at V and 9 bases at J, leaving 11 bases unmatched. The CDR3 runs to 14 residues. Germline V CDR1 and CDR2: DFQATT, SNEGSKA (reference sequence).

J is TRBJ2-7 and V is TRBV5-1, with 8 bases matching TRBD1. Unmatched junction bases numbered 14, after V lost 4 bases and J lost 2 bases. The CDR3 has 17 amino acids. CDR1 and CDR2 from the germline V gene are SGHRS and YFSETQ. The CDR3 loop reads CASSRLSPEQGAYEQYF. Here the CDR3 DNA reads TGCGCCAGCAGCAGGTTAAGCCCGGAACAGGGGGCCTACGAGCAGTACTTC. The whole variable domain, filled in from reference TRBV5-1 and TRBJ2-7, reads KAGVTQTPRYLIKTRGQQVTLSCSPISGHRSVSWYQQTPGQGLQFLFEYFSETQRNKGNFPGRFSGRQFSNSRSEMNVSTLELGDSALYLCASSRLSPEQGAYEQYFGPGTRLTVT.

The chain links TRBV15 to TRBJ2-1, with 9 bases that match TRBD1. The ends lost 4 bases at V and 16 bases at J; junction bases unmatched: 11. CDR1 is LNHNV, CDR2 YYDKDF, per germline (reference sequence). The CDR3 is made up of 13 amino acids. CDR3 sequence (DNA): TGTGCCACCAGCAAAGAAGCCGGGACAGGGAATTTCTTC. It encodes CATSKEAGTGNFF.

The chain links TRBV7-2 to TRBJ2-1; TRBD2 aligns across 10 bases. Per the germline V gene, CDR1 is SGHTA and CDR2 is FQGNSA. V was pared by 5 bases and J by 3 bases, with 4 bases of the junction left unmatched. The CDR3 has 15 residues. CDR3 sequence (DNA): TGTGCCAGCAGCATATCTAGCGGGGGCTACAATGAGCAGTTCTTC. Protein: CASSISSGGYNEQFF.

V usage is TRBV6-6 and J usage is TRBJ1-5; D is perhaps TRBD1 (5 bases). Germline lookup yields CDR1 MNHNY and CDR2 SVGAGI (reference sequence). The CDR3 has 15 amino acids. V was trimmed by 6 bases and J by 0 bases, leaving 12 bases between them. The CDR3 reads CASRPDSNSNQPQHF. DNA of the CDR3: TGTGCCAGCAGACCCGACAGCAATAGCAATCAGCCCCAGCATTTT.

The CDR3 nucleotides read TGCGCCAGCAGCTTGGCGTTTGGCGGGAACACCTACGAGCAGTACTTC. It translates to CASSLAFGGNTYEQYF. V and J are TRBV5-1 and TRBJ2-7; D is perhaps TRBD2 (6 bases). Germline CDR1 is SGHRS and CDR2 is YFSETQ. V was trimmed by 0 bases and J by 2 bases, leaving 15 bases between them. The CDR3 extends over 16 amino acids.

CDR3 DNA: TGTGCCAGCAGCTTGGTGGGAGGGGTGGTCGGGGCCAACGTCCTGACTTTC. It yields the protein CASSLVGGVVGANVLTF. The rearrangement joins TRBV5-8 to TRBJ2-6; the match to TRBD2 covers 7 bases. The CDR3 has 17 residues. The V gene end was trimmed by 0 bases and the J gene end by 4 bases; junction bases not matched to a gene: 7. Germline assignment: CDR1 SGHTS and CDR2 YDEGEE.

The V gene is TRBV9, the J gene TRBJ2-3; D perhaps matches TRBD1 (6 bases). V was shortened by 0 bases and J by 3 bases, with 11 bases between the two germline ends. From germline, CDR1 is SGDLS and CDR2 YYNGEE. The CDR3 covers 15 residues. The chain's CDR3 is CASSVVGQLTDTQYF. The CDR3, as DNA: TGTGCCAGCAGCGTAGTGGGACAATTGACAGATACGCAGTATTTT.

This rearrangement joins TRBV19 to TRBJ2-3; 8 positions match TRBD2. This CDR3 is built from 15 residues. Germline loops: CDR1 LNHDA, CDR2 SQIVND (reference sequence). V shed 2 bases and J 0 bases; nucleotides not matched to a gene: 1. This CDR3 is CASSITSGSTDTQYF. CDR3 coding DNA: TGTGCCAGTAGTATAACTAGCGGTAGCACAGATACGCAGTATTTT.

This sequence joins TRBV28 and TRBJ1-6; 9 bases align to TRBD1. Germline CDR1 and CDR2: MDHEN and SYDVKM. This CDR3 has 15 amino acids. Trimming at V came to 6 bases and at J to 6 bases, leaving 6 bases not matched to a gene. The CDR3 region has the DNA TGTGCCAGCAGCCAACAGGGGGCGCTTAATTCACCCCTCCACTTT. It translates to CASSQQGALNSPLHF.

This chain links TRBV5-6 with TRBJ2-7; TRBD1 or TRBD2 may be the D gene (9 bases each). The CDR3 spans 19 residues. V lost 4 bases to trimming and J lost 5 bases, with 31 bases between them. Germline-derived CDR1 and CDR2 are SGHDT and YYEEEE. CDR3 residues: CASSLPGTGSAGGLHEQYF. The CDR3 DNA sequence: TGTGCCAGCAGCCTGCCCGGGACAGGGAGTGCGGGAGGGCTCCACGAGCAGTACTTC.

The J gene is TRBJ1-1, the V gene TRBV6-5; D is unresolved. The V end was cut by 0 bases, the J end by 1 base, with 9 bases between. Germline values: CDR1 MNHEY, CDR2 SVGAGI. This CDR3 contains 15 residues. The DNA for the CDR3 is TGTGCCAGCAGTTACTCGCAGGCAGGGAACACTGAAGCTTTCTTT. The encoded protein is CASSYSQAGNTEAFF.

The J gene is TRBJ2-1, the V gene TRBV19; D not resolved. The CDR3 contains 15 residues. Per the germline V gene, CDR1 is LNHDA and CDR2 is SQIVND (reference sequence). Trimming shortened V by 7 bases and J by 3 bases, and 16 bases separated the two germline ends. CDR3 sequence: CASTPRSNVYNEQFF. The CDR3 nucleotides are TGTGCCAGTACCCCCCGGAGCAATGTCTACAATGAGCAGTTCTTC.

This clone has just a few counts. The rearrangement uses TRBV10-3 and TRBJ2-2; D is possibly TRBD2 (6 bases). The CDR3 runs to 12 residues. The V gene lost 11 bases and the J gene lost 4 bases, with 11 bases spanning the gap. CDR1 is ENHRY, CDR2 SYGVKD, per germline. CDR3 residues: CASGLPTGELFF. The CDR3 DNA reads as TGTGCCTCGGGACTCCCCACCGGGGAGCTGTTTTTT.

The rearrangement joins TRBV5-6 to TRBJ2-7; 12 nucleotides line up with TRBD1. V was pared by 2 bases and J by 3 bases, with 6 bases of the junction left unmatched. In germline, CDR1 is SGHDT, CDR2 YYEEEE. This CDR3 region has 16 residues. The CDR3 spells CASSFPGQGADYEQYF. The CDR3 bases are TGTGCCAGCAGCTTTCCGGGACAGGGGGCCGACTACGAGCAGTACTTC.

The chain joins TRBV5-6 to TRBJ2-7; TRBD1 is a possible D gene (6 bases). Trimming cost V 0 bases and J 1 base, with 14 bases left between them. The germline V gene encodes CDR1 SGHDT and CDR2 YYEEEE. The CDR3 contains 16 residues. CDR3 residues: CASSLVTGTGSYEQYF. In DNA, the CDR3 is TGTGCCAGCAGCTTGGTCACAGGTACAGGGTCCTACGAGCAGTACTTC.

The rearrangement uses TRBV19 and TRBJ2-7; D may be TRBD2 (6 bases). Trimming cost V 3 bases and J 1 base, with 10 bases left between them. The germline CDR1 and CDR2 sequences are LNHDA and SQIVND (reference sequence). The CDR3 sequence is 14 residues long. CDR3 coding DNA: TGTGCCAGTAGTATGGGGAGGAAATCCTACGAGCAGTACTTC. It specifies CASSMGRKSYEQYF.

This chain joins TRBV2 and TRBJ2-7; a possible D gene is TRBD1 (5 bases). V was pared by 7 bases and J by 2 bases, with 12 bases between. CDR1 SNHLY and CDR2 FYNNEI come from the germline V gene. The CDR3 has 13 amino acids. The CDR3 DNA follows: TGTGCCAGCAAACCAGGGCCTACCTACGAGCAGTACTTC. This codes for CASKPGPTYEQYF.

The chain employs TRBV5-1 and TRBJ1-1; 9 bases align to TRBD1. Looked up from germline, CDR1 is SGHRS and CDR2 is YFSETQ. This CDR3 is built from 14 residues. V was pared by 2 bases and J by 3 bases, with 2 bases of the junction left unmatched. This chain's CDR3 is CASSFGDRDTEAFF. The CDR3 region has the DNA TGCGCCAGCAGCTTTGGGGACAGGGACACTGAAGCTTTCTTT.

The chain joins TRBV7-2 to TRBJ2-7; 9 bases agree with TRBD2. CDR1 and CDR2 from the germline V gene are SGHTA and FQGNSA. V lost 5 bases to trimming and J lost 3 bases; unmatched junction nucleotides: 11. The CDR3 is 16 amino acids. CDR3 region: CASSPGTSSVVYEQYF. CDR3 bases: TGTGCCAGCAGCCCAGGGACTAGCTCAGTTGTCTACGAGCAGTACTTC.

V is TRBV7-2 and J is TRBJ2-4; 7 bases are a match to TRBD1. Germline V gives CDR1 SGHTA, CDR2 FQGNSA. The CDR3 is made up of 16 amino acids. V was pared by 5 bases and J by 3 bases, with 10 bases of the junction left unmatched. The CDR3, as DNA: TGTGCCAGCAGCCCGAGACAGGGACGTGGCAAAAACATTCAGTACTTC. This gives the protein CASSPRQGRGKNIQYF.

The V gene is TRBV20-1, the J gene TRBJ1-5; D gene ambiguous. This CDR3 comprises 11 residues. CDR1 DFQATT and CDR2 SNEGSKA come from the germline V gene (reference sequence). Trimming shortened V by 2 bases and J by 5 bases, and 4 bases separated the two germline ends. The CDR3 loop is CSARLDQPQHF. The CDR3 DNA follows: TGCAGTGCTAGATTAGATCAGCCCCAGCATTTT.

The gene calls are TRBV5-1 and TRBJ2-2; a possible D gene is TRBD1 (6 bases). V was trimmed by 5 bases and J by 3 bases, leaving 11 bases between them. CDR3 length: 14 residues. Germline V lookup: CDR1 SGHRS, CDR2 YFSETQ. In DNA, the CDR3 is TGCGCCAGCAGTCCGGCAGGGGACACCGGGGAGCTGTTTTTT. Its protein product is CASSPAGDTGELFF.

V gene TRBV7-2 combines with J gene TRBJ1-1; a possible D gene is TRBD1 (6 bases). The V gene lost 5 bases and the J gene lost 3 bases, with 19 bases spanning the gap. CDR1 SGHTA and CDR2 FQGNSA come from the germline V gene. This CDR3 spans 16 amino acids. The CDR3 is CASSAKLQGTDTEAFF. The CDR3 coding sequence is TGTGCCAGCAGCGCGAAACTTCAGGGGACCGACACTGAAGCTTTCTTT.